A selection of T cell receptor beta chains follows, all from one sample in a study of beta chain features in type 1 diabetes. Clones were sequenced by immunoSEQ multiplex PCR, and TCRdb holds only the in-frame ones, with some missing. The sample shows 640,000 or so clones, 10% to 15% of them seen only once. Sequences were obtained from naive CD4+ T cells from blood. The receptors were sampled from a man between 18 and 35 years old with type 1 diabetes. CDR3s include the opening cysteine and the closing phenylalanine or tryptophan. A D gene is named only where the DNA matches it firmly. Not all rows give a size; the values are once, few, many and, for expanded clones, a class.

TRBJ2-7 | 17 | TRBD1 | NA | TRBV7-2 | TGTGCCAGCAGCTTACGGACAGGTTCCTCTCGGTCCTACGAGCAGTACTTC | CASSLRTGSSRSYEQYF
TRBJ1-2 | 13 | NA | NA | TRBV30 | TGTGCCTGGAGGTTGGCAGGGTATGATGGCTACACCTTC | CAWRLAGYDGYTF
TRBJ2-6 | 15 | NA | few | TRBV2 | TGTGCCAGCAGTGAAGCGACCCAAGCCTCCAACGTCCTGACTTTC | CASSEATQASNVLTF
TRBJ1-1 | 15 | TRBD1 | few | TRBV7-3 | TGTGCCAGCAGCGCTGCCGGGACAGGGGCCACTGAAGCTTTCTTT | CASSAAGTGATEAFF
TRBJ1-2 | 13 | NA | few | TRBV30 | TGTGCCTGGAGTTACGGATCTAACTATGGCTACACCTTC | CAWSYGSNYGYTF
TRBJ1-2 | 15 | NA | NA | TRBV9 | TGTGCCAGCAGCGCCACGGGGAGGGATAACTATGGCTACACCTTC | CASSATGRDNYGYTF
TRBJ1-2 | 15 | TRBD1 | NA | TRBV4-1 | TGCGCCAGCAGCCTCGGGACAGGGGGCGACTATGGCTACACCTTC | CASSLGTGGDYGYTF
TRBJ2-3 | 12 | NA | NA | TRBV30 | TGTGCCCTGGTACAGGGTCTGGATACGCAGTATTTT | CALVQGLDTQYF
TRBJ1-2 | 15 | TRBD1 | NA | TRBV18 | TGTGCCAGCTCACCCACGGGACAGGGGAACTATGGCTACACCTTC | CASSPTGQGNYGYTF
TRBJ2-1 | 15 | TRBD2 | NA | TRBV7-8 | TGTGCCAGCAGCTTGGACCTAGCGGGGGGGCACGGGCAGTTCTTC | CASSLDLAGGHGQFF
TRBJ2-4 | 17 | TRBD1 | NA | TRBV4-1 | TGCGCCAGCAGCCAAGAAGGGGGCGGCAGAGCCAAAAACATTCAGTACTTC | CASSQEGGGRAKNIQYF
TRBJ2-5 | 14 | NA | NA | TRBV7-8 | TGTGCCAGCAGCCCAGGGTCGGCTTGGGAGACCCAGTACTTC | CASSPGSAWETQYF
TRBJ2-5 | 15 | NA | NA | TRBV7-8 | TGTGCCAGCAGCTTAAGTGCGGGGACCCGGGTGGCCCAGTACTTC | CASSLSAGTRVAQYF
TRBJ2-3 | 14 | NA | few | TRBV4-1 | TGCGCCAGCAGATCAGCTACTTTCACAGATACGCAGTATTTT | CASRSATFTDTQYF
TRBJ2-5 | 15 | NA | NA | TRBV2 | TGTGCCAGCAGGGCGAATTGGGTGGGCCAAGAGACCCAGTACTTC | CASRANWVGQETQYF
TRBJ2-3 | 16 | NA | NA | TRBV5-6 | TGTGCCAGCAGCTTGGAGGGGGCTGCGGGGACAGATACGCAGTATTTT | CASSLEGAAGTDTQYF
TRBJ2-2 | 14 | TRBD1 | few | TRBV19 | TGTGCCATTAAACAGGGGAGGAACACCGGGGAGCTGTTTTTT | CAIKQGRNTGELFF
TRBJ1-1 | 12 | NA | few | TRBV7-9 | TGTGCCAGCAGCTTAGGGGAGACAGAAGCTTTCTTT | CASSLGETEAFF
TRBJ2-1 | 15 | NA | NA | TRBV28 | TGTGCCAGCAGTTCTCCGAGCGGAAGAAGCAATGAGCAGTTCTTC | CASSSPSGRSNEQFF
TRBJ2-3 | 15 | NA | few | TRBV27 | TGTGCCAGCAGCCAGACGGCGGTCACAGGAGATACGCAGTATTTT | CASSQTAVTGDTQYF